The clone carrying this TCR beta chain was seen a few times. The sample belongs to a study of blood T cell repertoires in COVID-19. Data came from immunoSEQ multiplex PCR; TCRdb stores just in-frame clones and leaves some out. The sample records about 120,000 clones, 75% to 80% being singletons. V was pared by 1 base and J by 12 bases, with 12 bases between. The CDR3 has 12 residues. Germline CDR1 and CDR2: MGHRA and YSYEKL. The TCR was taken from a human donor in a cohort sampled during active COVID-19. Sequencing used peripheral blood. The chain joins TRBV4-1 to TRBJ1-1, with D possibly matching TRBD1 (5 bases). CDR3 coding DNA: TGCGCCAGCAGCCAAGCCGGGGGAGGAACTTTCTTT. Encoded protein: CASSQAGGGTFF.